The rows below give T cell receptor beta chains drawn from one sample of a study of blood T cell repertoires in COVID-19. Clones were read by immunoSEQ multiplex PCR, and TCRdb kept only the in-frame ones, dropping some. The sample yields roughly 87,000 clones, approximately 86% seen once. Sequences were obtained from peripheral blood. These receptors were obtained from a man in his forties with acute or convalescent COVID-19. The CDR3 runs from the conserved cysteine through the conserved F or W. Fields, in order: D gene, J gene, V gene, clone size, CDR3 DNA, CDR3 protein. The D gene is left open where the match is weak. Size is stated for part of the rows, as once, few or many counts, or as a class when the clone is expanded.

NA TRBJ1-5 TRBV19 NA TGTGCCAGTAGTATAGGTTTGGCAGTTAGCAATCAGCCCCAGCATTTT CASSIGLAVSNQPQHF
NA TRBJ1-1 TRBV14 NA TGTGCCAGCAGCCAAGATAATAAAAAAGCTTTCTTT CASSQDNKKAFF
NA TRBJ1-2 TRBV19 NA TGTGCCAGTAGACTATCAGGGGAAGAAGGCTACACCTTC CASRLSGEEGYTF
TRBD2 TRBJ2-7 TRBV10-3 NA TGTGCCATCAGTGCGGGGGGTGAGCAGTACTTC CAISAGGEQYF
TRBD2 TRBJ2-5 TRBV30 NA TGTGCCTGGACCATAGCGGGGAGAGAGACCCAGTACTTC CAWTIAGRETQYF
NA TRBJ1-1 TRBV11-2 NA TGTGCCAGCAGCTTAGATGAGGGTAAAGCTTTCTTT CASSLDEGKAFF
NA TRBJ2-7 TRBV5-6 few TGTGCCAGCAGCTTGGGCCAGGGGAACTACGAGCAGTACTTC CASSLGQGNYEQYF
TRBD1 TRBJ2-7 TRBV5-4 NA TGTGCCAGCAGCAATCCGGGACAGGTCTACGAGCAGTACTTC CASSNPGQVYEQYF
NA TRBJ1-2 TRBV2 NA TGTGCCAGCAGTGAGGCGGGGACGAACTATGGCTACACCTTC CASSEAGTNYGYTF
TRBD1 TRBJ1-1 TRBV4-3 few TGCGCCAGCAGCCAAGATCGGGGGACAGGGGGCAGGCCTGAAGCTTTCTTT CASSQDRGTGGRPEAFF
NA TRBJ2-2 TRBV7-2 NA TGTGCCAGCAGCATTAGCGGACGGGACACCGGGGAGCTGTTTTTT CASSISGRDTGELFF
TRBD2 TRBJ2-5 TRBV7-9 few TGTGCCAGCAGCTTCGCCCTAGCGGGGGGGCCAGAGACCCAGTACTTC CASSFALAGGPETQYF
NA TRBJ1-1 TRBV11-2 NA TGTGCCAGCAGCTTAGAATCAGGGGCGCACACTGAAGCTTTCTTT CASSLESGAHTEAFF
TRBD1 TRBJ1-4 TRBV2 NA TGTGCCAGCTGCCGACAGGGCAGTGAAAAACTGTTTTTT CASCRQGSEKLFF
NA TRBJ1-3 TRBV5-1 NA TGCGCCAGCAGCTTGGCCGGGGGGGCCGGAAACACCATATATTTT CASSLAGGAGNTIYF
NA TRBJ1-4 TRBV7-2 NA TGTGCCAGCAGCTTAGGTAGCTGGAGAATTAATGAAAAACTGTTTTTT CASSLGSWRINEKLFF
TRBD2 TRBJ2-3 TRBV27 NA TGTGCCAGCAGCCGGTATAGCGGGACAGATACGCAGTATTTT CASSRYSGTDTQYF
NA TRBJ1-5 TRBV20-1 NA TGCAGTGCTAGTGGCGCGGGACGCAATCAGCCCCAGCATTTT CSASGAGRNQPQHF
NA TRBJ1-5 TRBV27 NA TGTGCCAGCAGTTTATCGCGGGTGGGGAATCAGCCCCAGCATTTT CASSLSRVGNQPQHF
NA TRBJ1-2 TRBV14 NA TGTGCCAGCAGCCAAGATAGGTGGAGTGATGACTACACCTTC CASSQDRWSDDYTF
TRBD2 TRBJ2-7 TRBV4-2 few TGTGCCAGCAGCCAGTCGCCACTAGCGGGAGGTTACTACGAGCAGTACTTC CASSQSPLAGGYYEQYF
TRBD2 TRBJ2-1 TRBV6-1 NA TGTGCCAGCAGTGTGGGGGGAGGGGCCTTTGCGAATGAGCAGTTCTTC CASSVGGGAFANEQFF
TRBD1 TRBJ1-2 TRBV10-3 NA TGTGCCATCAGGCAAAAGACAGGGAACTATGGCTACACCTTC CAIRQKTGNYGYTF